The present T cell receptor (beta chain) was sequenced within a study of cytomegalovirus exposure and HLA in healthy donors. The PCR had 60 Vbeta and 13 Jbeta primers. The repertoire was sequenced with immunoSEQ multiplex PCR; TCRdb's copy has only in-frame clones and lacks some. This sample's clone table lists more than 55,000 clones. The CDR3 sequence is 17 residues long. The V gene end was trimmed by 2 bases and the J gene end by 4 bases; junction bases not matched to a gene: 12. Germline V lookup: CDR1 KGHSH, CDR2 LQKENI. Sequencing was carried out using PBMCs. The V call is TRBV18, the J call TRBJ1-2, with 8 bases lining up with TRBD1. This clonotype originated in a woman aged 40 to 55 in good health and CMV-seropositive. The CDR3 region has the DNA TGTGCCAGCTCACCAACGGCAGGGGGCGCGGAGGGCTATGGCTACACCTTC. This gives the protein CASSPTAGGAEGYGYTF.